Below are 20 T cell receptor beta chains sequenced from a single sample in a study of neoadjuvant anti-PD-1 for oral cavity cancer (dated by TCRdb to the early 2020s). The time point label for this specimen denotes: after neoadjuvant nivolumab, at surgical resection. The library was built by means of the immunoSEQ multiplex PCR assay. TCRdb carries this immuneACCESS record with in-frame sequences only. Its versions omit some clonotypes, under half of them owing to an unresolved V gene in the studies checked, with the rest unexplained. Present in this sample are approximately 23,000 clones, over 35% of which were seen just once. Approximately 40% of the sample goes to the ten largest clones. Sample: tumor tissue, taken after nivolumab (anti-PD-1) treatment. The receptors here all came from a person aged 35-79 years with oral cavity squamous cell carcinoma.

The CDR3 sequence is CASSPRTGTEALLWGYTF. CDR3 DNA: TGTGCCAGCAGCCCCCGGACAGGGACAGAGGCTTTGCTATGGGGCTACACCTTC. This chain uses TRBV7-2 with TRBJ1-2, with 8 bases fitting TRBD1. Germline V gives CDR1 SGHTA, CDR2 FQGNSA. The CDR3 is made up of 18 amino acids. With 5 bases clipped from V and 8 bases from J, the junction kept 22 bases outside the gene matches.

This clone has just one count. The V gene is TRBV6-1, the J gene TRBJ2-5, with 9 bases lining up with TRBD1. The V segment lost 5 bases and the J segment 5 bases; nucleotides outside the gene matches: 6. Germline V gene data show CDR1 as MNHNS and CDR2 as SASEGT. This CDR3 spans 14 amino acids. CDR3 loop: CASSSGTGWETQYF. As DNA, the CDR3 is TGTGCCAGCAGTTCCGGGACAGGGTGGGAGACCCAGTACTTC.

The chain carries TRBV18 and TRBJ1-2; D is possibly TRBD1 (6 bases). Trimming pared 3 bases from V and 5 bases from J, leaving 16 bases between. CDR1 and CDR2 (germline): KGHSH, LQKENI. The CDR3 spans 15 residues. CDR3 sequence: CASSPELGGSYGYTF. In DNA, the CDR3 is TGTGCCAGCTCACCGGAACTCGGGGGCTCTTATGGCTACACCTTC.

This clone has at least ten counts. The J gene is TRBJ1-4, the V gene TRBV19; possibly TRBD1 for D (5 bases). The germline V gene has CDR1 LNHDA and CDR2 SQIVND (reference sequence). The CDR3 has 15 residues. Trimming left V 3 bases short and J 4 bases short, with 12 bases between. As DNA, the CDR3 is TGTGCCAGTAGTATCGGGGCAGCGAATAATGAAAAACTGTTTTTT. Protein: CASSIGAANNEKLFF.

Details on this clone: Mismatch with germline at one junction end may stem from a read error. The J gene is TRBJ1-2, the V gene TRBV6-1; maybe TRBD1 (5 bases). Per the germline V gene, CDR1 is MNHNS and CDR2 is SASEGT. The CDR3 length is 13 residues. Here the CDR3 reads CAISEPTWGQPAF. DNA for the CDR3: TGTGCCATCAGTGAGCCCACCTGGGGCCAACCCGCATTC.

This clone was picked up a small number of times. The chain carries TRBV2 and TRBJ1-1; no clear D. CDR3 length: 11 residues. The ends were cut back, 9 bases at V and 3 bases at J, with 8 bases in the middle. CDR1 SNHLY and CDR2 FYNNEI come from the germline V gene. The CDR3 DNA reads TGTGCCAGTAAAGCGGACACTGAAGCTTTCTTT. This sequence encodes CASKADTEAFF. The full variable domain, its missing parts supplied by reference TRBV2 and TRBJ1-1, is EPEVTQTPSHQVTQMGQEVILRCVPISNHLYFYWYRQILGQKVEFLVSFYNNEISEKSEIFDDQFSVERPDGSNFTLKIRSTKLEDSAMYFCASKADTEAFFGQGTRLTVV.

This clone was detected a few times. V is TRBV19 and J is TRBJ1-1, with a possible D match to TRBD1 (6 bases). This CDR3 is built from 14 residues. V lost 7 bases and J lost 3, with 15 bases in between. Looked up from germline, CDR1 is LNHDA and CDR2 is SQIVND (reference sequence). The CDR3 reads CASNRRGEDTEAFF. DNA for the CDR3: TGTGCCAGTAATCGCAGGGGAGAGGACACTGAAGCTTTCTTT.

CDR3 DNA sequence: TGTGCCAGCAGCACTAGCGGGGGGGCCGGGGAGCAGTTCTTC. As protein: CASSTSGGAGEQFF. The chain joins TRBV7-2 to TRBJ2-1; 13 bases fit TRBD2. This CDR3 contains 14 residues. The germline gives CDR1 SGHTA, CDR2 FQGNSA. V gave up 5 bases and J gave up 10 bases; unmatched junction bases: 5. Full variable domain (rest looked up from reference TRBV7-2 and TRBJ2-1): GAGVSQSPSNKVTEKGKDVELRCDPISGHTALYWYRQSLGQGLEFLIYFQGNSAPDKSGLPSDRFSAERTGGSVSTLTIQRTQQEDSAVYLCASSTSGGAGEQFFGPGTRLTVL.

The CDR3 reads CASSAQVRDYGYTF. CDR3 coding DNA: TGTGCCAGCAGCGCACAGGTCCGCGACTATGGCTACACCTTC. This chain connects TRBV7-2 to TRBJ1-2, with D tentatively TRBD1 (5 bases). The CDR3 loop spans 14 amino acids. The germline V gene has CDR1 SGHTA and CDR2 FQGNSA. Trimming removed 5 bases at V and 3 bases at J, with 13 bases between.

The CDR3 sequence is CASSSMTRLNEQFF. The CDR3 DNA is TGTGCCAGCAGTTCGATGACCCGCCTCAATGAGCAGTTCTTC. J is TRBJ2-1 and V is TRBV28; D is undetermined. V lost 4 bases and J 6 bases, leaving 13 bases between the germline ends. CDR1 is MDHEN and CDR2 is SYDVKM in the germline V gene. This CDR3 contains 14 residues.

CDR3 bases: TGTGCCAGCAGTGAAAGTGGAGGCAGGGGGTACGAGCAGTACTTC. Its translation: CASSESGGRGYEQYF. V usage is TRBV6-1 and J usage is TRBJ2-7; 7 nucleotides line up with TRBD1. Germline CDR1 reads MNHNS; CDR2 reads SASEGT. The V gene end was trimmed by 2 bases and the J gene end by 4 bases; junction bases not matched to a gene: 8. The CDR3 sequence is 15 residues long.

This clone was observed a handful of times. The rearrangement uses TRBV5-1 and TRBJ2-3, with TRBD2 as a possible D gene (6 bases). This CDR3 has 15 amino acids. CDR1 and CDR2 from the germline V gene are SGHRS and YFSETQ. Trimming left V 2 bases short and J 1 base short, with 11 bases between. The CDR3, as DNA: TGCGCCAGCAGCTTTGGGGGGAAGGGCACAGATACGCAGTATTTT. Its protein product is CASSFGGKGTDTQYF.

The CDR3 DNA reads TGTGCCAGCAGCCCCTGGGAGGGTGGCTACGAGCAGTACTTC. It specifies CASSPWEGGYEQYF. The chain employs TRBV11-2 and TRBJ2-7, with TRBD2 matching over 7 bases. CDR3 size: 14 residues. V lost 5 bases and J lost 3; bases outside the gene matches: 7. Per germline, CDR1 SGHAT and CDR2 FQNNGV.

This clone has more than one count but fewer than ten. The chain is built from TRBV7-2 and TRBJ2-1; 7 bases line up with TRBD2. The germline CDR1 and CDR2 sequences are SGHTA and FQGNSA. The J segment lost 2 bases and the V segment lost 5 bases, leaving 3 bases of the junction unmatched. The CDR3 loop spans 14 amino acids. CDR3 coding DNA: TGTGCCAGCAGCAGCGGGACGACCTACAATGAGCAGTTCTTC. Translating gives CASSSGTTYNEQFF.

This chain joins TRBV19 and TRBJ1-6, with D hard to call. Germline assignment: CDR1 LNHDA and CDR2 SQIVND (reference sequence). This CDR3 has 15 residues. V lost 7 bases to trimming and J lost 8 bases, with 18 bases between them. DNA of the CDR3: TGTGCCAGTATGTTGGGGTATGGACCGGATTCACCCCTCCACTTT. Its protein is CASMLGYGPDSPLHF.

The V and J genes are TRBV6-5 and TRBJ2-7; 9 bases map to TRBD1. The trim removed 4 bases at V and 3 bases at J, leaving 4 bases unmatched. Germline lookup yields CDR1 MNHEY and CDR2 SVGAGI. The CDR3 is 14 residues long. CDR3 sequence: CASSSPDRGYEQYF. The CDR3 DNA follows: TGTGCCAGCAGTTCGCCGGACAGGGGCTACGAGCAGTACTTC.

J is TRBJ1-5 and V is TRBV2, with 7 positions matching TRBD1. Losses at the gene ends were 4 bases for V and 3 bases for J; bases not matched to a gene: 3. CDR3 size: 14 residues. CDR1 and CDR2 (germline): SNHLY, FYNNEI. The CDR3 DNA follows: TGTGCCAGCAGTGGCGGACAGGTCAATCAGCCCCAGCATTTT. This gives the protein CASSGGQVNQPQHF.

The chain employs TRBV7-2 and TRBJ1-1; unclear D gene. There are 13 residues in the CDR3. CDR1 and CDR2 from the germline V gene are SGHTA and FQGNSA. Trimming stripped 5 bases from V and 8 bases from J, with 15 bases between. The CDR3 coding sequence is TGTGCCAGCAGCCAAACCGGGATACTAGAAGCTTTCTTT. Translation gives CASSQTGILEAFF.

CDR3 in DNA: TGTGCCAGCAGCTCTTCCGGGACTAGCTTGGCCGGGCAGTACTTC. This codes for CASSSSGTSLAGQYF. This chain links TRBV7-9 with TRBJ2-7, with 9 bases that match TRBD2. Losses at the gene ends were 4 bases for V and 9 bases for J; bases not matched to a gene: 13. Germline loops: CDR1 SEHNR, CDR2 FQNEAQ (reference sequence). The CDR3 loop spans 15 amino acids.

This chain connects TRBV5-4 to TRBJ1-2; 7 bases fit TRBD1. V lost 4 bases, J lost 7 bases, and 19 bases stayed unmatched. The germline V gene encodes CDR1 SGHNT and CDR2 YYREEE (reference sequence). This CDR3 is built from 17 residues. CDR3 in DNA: TGTGCCAGCAGCCTTTGGACAGGAAAGATCCCTATAGGTGGCTACACCTTC. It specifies CASSLWTGKIPIGGYTF.